The rows below give T cell receptor beta chains drawn from one sample of a study of beta chain features in type 1 diabetes. Sequencing was performed with immunoSEQ multiplex PCR; in TCRdb, only in-frame clones are kept and a portion is missing. Counted here are under 20,000 clones, 55% to 70% occurring once; the ten biggest clones make up about 2.6%. Sequencing used Tregs from blood. All receptors come from a man between 25 and 39 years old with type 1 diabetes. Each CDR3 is given with its conserved first and last residue. Each record gives: V gene, J gene, clone size, D gene, CDR3 protein, CDR3 DNA. D genes are given only for firm matches. Clone size, where shown, is once, few, many, or a class for clones that have expanded.

TRBV5-6	TRBJ1-5	few	-	CASSLKGVQPQHF	TGTGCCAGCAGCCTGAAAGGGGTTCAGCCCCAGCATTTT
TRBV5-6	TRBJ2-7	-	-	CASSRFARDTILTYEQYF	TGTGCCAGCAGCCGGTTCGCCCGGGACACAATCCTAACCTACGAGCAGTACTTC
TRBV27	TRBJ1-1	once	-	CASSSGGSDTEAFF	TGTGCCAGCAGTTCGGGAGGTTCGGACACTGAAGCTTTCTTT
TRBV6-1	TRBJ1-2	-	-	CASSERQVLGYTF	TGTGCCAGCAGTGAACGCCAGGTTCTTGGCTACACCTTC
TRBV27	TRBJ2-6	few	-	CASTEAGSGANVLTF	TGTGCCAGCACCGAGGCTGGCTCTGGGGCCAACGTCCTGACTTTC
TRBV6-5	TRBJ1-1	-	-	CASTKSGQGRTEAFF	TGTGCCAGCACCAAAAGTGGGCAGGGTCGTACTGAAGCTTTCTTT
TRBV5-1	TRBJ2-7	few	-	CASSLRGSYEQYF	TGCGCCAGCAGCTTGCGGGGTTCCTACGAGCAGTACTTC
TRBV18	TRBJ2-2	-	-	CASSPIGGTGELFF	TGTGCCAGCTCACCAATCGGGGGCACCGGGGAGCTGTTTTTT
TRBV9	TRBJ2-1	-	TRBD1	CASSARQGTYNEQFF	TGTGCCAGCAGCGCCCGACAGGGGACCTACAATGAGCAGTTCTTC
TRBV4-1	TRBJ2-3	-	-	CASSQERGYTQYF	TGCGCCAGCAGCCAAGAAAGGGGGTATACGCAGTATTTT
TRBV6-5	TRBJ2-7	-	TRBD1	CASSYLGQGAYEQYF	TGTGCCAGCAGTTACTTGGGACAGGGGGCTTACGAGCAGTACTTC
TRBV18	TRBJ1-5	few	-	CASSPAGGNQPQHF	TGTGCCAGCTCACCCGCAGGGGGCAATCAGCCCCAGCATTTT
TRBV15	TRBJ2-3	-	TRBD2	CATSIRLAGALYLDTQYF	TGTGCCACCAGCATACGACTAGCGGGGGCCCTGTACTTAGATACGCAGTATTTT
TRBV25-1	TRBJ2-7	-	-	CASSDPQGFSEQYF	TGTGCCAGCAGTGACCCGCAGGGGTTCAGCGAGCAGTACTTC
TRBV5-1	TRBJ2-7	-	TRBD1	CASSLGLGQWSYEQYF	TGCGCCAGCAGCTTGGGATTGGGACAGTGGTCCTACGAGCAGTACTTC
TRBV18	TRBJ1-6	-	-	CASSPRTRDNSPLHF	TGTGCCAGCTCACCGCGCACCCGGGATAATTCACCCCTCCACTTT
TRBV5-1	TRBJ1-4	once	-	CASSLARQAHEKLFF	TGCGCCAGCAGCTTGGCAAGACAGGCACATGAAAAACTGTTTTTT